These 8 T cell receptor beta chains came from one sample sequenced in a study of blood T cell repertoires in COVID-19. Measured with immunoSEQ multiplex PCR; TCRdb has only the in-frame clones, and not every one. Of around 450,000 clones listed, roughly 90% were seen once; the top ten hold approximately 4.3%. Material: peripheral blood. Receptors were obtained from a woman in her thirties with acute or convalescent COVID-19.

The chain is built from TRBV19 and TRBJ2-7; D may be TRBD1 (5 bases). Germline CDR1 is LNHDA and CDR2 is SQIVND (reference sequence). V lost 1 base and J 2 bases, leaving 6 bases between the germline ends. CDR3 length: 13 amino acids. Here the CDR3 DNA reads TGTGCCAGTAGTATAGGGACAACCTACGAGCAGTACTTC. It is translated as CASSIGTTYEQYF.

The chain is built from TRBV29-1 and TRBJ2-5, with D possibly TRBD1 on 6 matching bases. Trimming pared 6 bases from V and 3 bases from J, leaving 17 bases between. The CDR3 is 14 amino acids. Germline assignment: CDR1 SQVTM and CDR2 ANQGSEA. CDR3 nucleotides: TGCAGCGTCCCCCAAACAGGGTCGGAAGAGACCCAGTACTTC. This gives the protein CSVPQTGSEETQYF.

The rearrangement joins TRBV5-6 to TRBJ2-7; tentatively, D is TRBD1 (6 bases). This CDR3 is built from 13 residues. Germline assignment: CDR1 SGHDT and CDR2 YYEEEE. Trimming took 4 bases from V and 4 from J, leaving 12 bases between them. Here the CDR3 DNA reads TGTGCCAGCAGCCCGGGACATCGGTACGAGCAGTACTTC. This gives the protein CASSPGHRYEQYF.

The chain joins TRBV6-5 to TRBJ1-2, with TRBD1 as a possible D gene (6 bases). The CDR3 extends over 13 amino acids. Germline CDR1 is MNHEY and CDR2 is SVGAGI. Trimming took off 5 bases at V and 4 bases at J, with 11 bases between the two ends. The CDR3 loop is CASSRTAGYGYTF. The DNA of the CDR3 is TGTGCCAGCAGTAGGACAGCCGGCTATGGCTACACCTTC.

The chain employs TRBV28 and TRBJ1-6; 7 bases are shared with TRBD1. The V gene end was trimmed by 8 bases and the J gene end by 5 bases; junction bases not matched to a gene: 6. The CDR3 consists of 14 residues. Germline V gene sequence: CDR1 MDHEN, CDR2 SYDVKM. Here the CDR3 DNA reads TGTGCCAGCCGACAGGGATTCCATAATTCACCCCTCCACTTT. Amino acids: CASRQGFHNSPLHF. The full variable domain, rest sourced from reference TRBV28 and TRBJ1-6, is DVKVTQSSRYLVKRTGEKVFLECVQDMDHENMFWYRQDPGLGLRLIYFSYDVKMKEKGDIPEGYSVSREKKERFSLILESASTNQTSMYLCASRQGFHNSPLHFGNGTRLTVT.

The chain recombines TRBV11-3 with TRBJ2-1, with a weak D call TRBD2 (5 bases). In germline, CDR1 is SGHNT, CDR2 YENEEA. The CDR3 consists of 19 residues. Trimming removed 2 bases at V and 0 bases at J, with 20 bases between. DNA of the CDR3: TGTGCCAGCAGCTTAAGGCGCGTTGGGGAGAAGAGCTCCTACAATGAGCAGTTCTTC. The encoded protein is CASSLRRVGEKSSYNEQFF.

The chain carries TRBV13 and TRBJ1-1; D is perhaps TRBD1 (6 bases). Trimming stripped 5 bases from V and 3 bases from J, with 16 bases between. This CDR3 contains 15 residues. Germline V gene sequence: CDR1 PRHDT, CDR2 FYEKMQ (reference sequence). CDR3 sequence: CASSQSTGWDTEAFF. Here the CDR3 DNA reads TGTGCCAGCAGCCAATCTACAGGGTGGGACACTGAAGCTTTCTTT.

The CDR3: CASSYSRQGLGEQYF. CDR3 nucleotides: TGTGCCAGCAGTTACTCTAGACAGGGATTGGGTGAGCAGTACTTC. The V call is TRBV6-5, the J call TRBJ2-7; 7 positions agree with TRBD1. Germline V lookup: CDR1 MNHEY, CDR2 SVGAGI. The V and J ends lost 0 bases and 7 bases, in that order; junction bases with no gene match: 9. CDR3 length: 15 amino acids.